The next 11 T cell receptor beta chains were all read from a single sample in a study of post-analysis software for immune sequencing data. Overall study results and limits: TRBV segments more frequent in patients than in controls numbered roughly 5 and included TRBV5-6, TRBV5-1 and TRBV20-1.

Unique molecular identifiers had been added to the TCR beta cDNA libraries. TCRdb redid the calling of the PCR reads with MiXCR, one entry per CDR3 protein. The profile shows 350,000 to 450,000 distinct CDR3 sequences, approximately 39% of them singletons. Which antigens these TCRs recognize remains unknown. The sample comprised blood. The receptor source for this set is a girl aged 2 to 9 with multiple sclerosis.

The J gene is TRBJ2-3, the V gene TRBV5-1; 7 bases are a match to TRBD2. The CDR3 spans 17 residues. CDR1 and CDR2 from the germline V gene are SGHRS and YFSETQ. With 4 bases clipped from V and 1 base from J, the junction kept 12 bases outside the gene matches. The CDR3: CASSLGRGLDGTDTQYF. The CDR3 nucleotides are TGCGCCAGCAGCCTGGGCAGAGGACTAGATGGCACAGATACGCAGTATTTT.

V usage is TRBV5-5 and J usage is TRBJ1-2, with TRBD1 identical over 11 bases. Germline V gene lookup returns CDR1 SGHKS and CDR2 YYEKEE (reference sequence). V trimming: 0 bases; J trimming: 2 bases; junction bases outside the gene matches: 6. The CDR3 contains 17 residues. The CDR3 nucleotides are TGTGCCAGCAGCTTGGGGCCTGGGACAGGGGGGAACTATGGCTACACCTTC. This encodes CASSLGPGTGGNYGYTF.

The chain has TRBV7-9 and TRBJ1-1; no firm D call. Germline CDR1 reads SEHNR; CDR2 reads FQNEAQ (reference sequence). The ends were cut back, 0 bases at V and 1 base at J, with 6 bases in the middle. The CDR3 is 14 residues long. CDR3 sequence reads: CASSLAGPNTEAFF. The CDR3 nucleotides are TGTGCCAGCAGCTTAGCAGGACCGAACACTGAAGCTTTCTTT.

In its sample, this clonotype was seen a few times. V is TRBV5-1 and J is TRBJ2-7; maybe TRBD1 (5 bases). This CDR3 region has 15 residues. The V gene's germline CDR1 is SGHRS and CDR2 YFSETQ. Trimming shortened V by 4 bases and J by 0 bases, and 14 bases separated the two germline ends. This chain's CDR3 is CASSLDTGISYEQYF. CDR3 in DNA: TGCGCCAGCAGCCTGGACACTGGGATCTCCTACGAGCAGTACTTC. Variable domain in full (rest from reference TRBV5-1 and TRBJ2-7): KAGVTQTPRYLIKTRGQQVTLSCSPISGHRSVSWYQQTPGQGLQFLFEYFSETQRNKGNFPGRFSGRQFSNSRSEMNVSTLELGDSALYLCASSLDTGISYEQYFGPGTRLTVT.

The gene calls are TRBV20-1 and TRBJ2-7; 14 bases fit TRBD2. J was trimmed by 0 bases and V by 0 bases; bases with no gene match: 10. Germline assignment: CDR1 DFQATT and CDR2 SNEGSKA (reference sequence). CDR3 length: 19 residues. The CDR3 sequence is CSARDIGLAGGPYSYEQYF. Here the CDR3 DNA reads TGCAGTGCTAGAGATATTGGACTAGCGGGAGGCCCCTACTCCTACGAGCAGTACTTC.

Only a few counts were recorded for this clonotype. The chain combines TRBV7-3 with TRBJ2-1; D is uncertain. V was trimmed by 1 base and J by 6 bases, leaving 13 bases between them. CDR3 size: 15 residues. The germline gives CDR1 SGHTA, CDR2 FQGTGA. Written as DNA, the CDR3 is TGTGCCAGCAGCTTAAGTGGGCTGGTCGCCAATGAGCAGTTCTTC. This translates into CASSLSGLVANEQFF.

Only a few counts were recorded for this clonotype. The chain has TRBV27 and TRBJ2-7; 9 bases are shared with TRBD1. With 6 bases clipped from V and 0 bases from J, the junction kept 3 bases outside the gene matches. CDR3 length: 14 residues. Germline V gene lookup returns CDR1 MNHEY and CDR2 SMNVEV (reference sequence). CDR3 nucleotide sequence: TGTGCCAGCAGCACAGGGGGCATCTCCTACGAGCAGTACTTC. This sequence encodes CASSTGGISYEQYF.

This clonotype was found many times. The V call is TRBV27, the J call TRBJ1-2; no reliable D call. Germline V gene data show CDR1 as MNHEY and CDR2 as SMNVEV (reference sequence). V was clipped by 1 base and J by 2 bases, with 8 bases between them. This CDR3 contains 14 residues. The CDR3 spells CASSLLSSNYGYTF. CDR3 in DNA: TGTGCCAGCAGTTTATTAAGCTCCAACTATGGCTACACCTTC.

This clonotype was observed a single time. The rearrangement uses TRBV29-1 and TRBJ2-2, with D possibly TRBD2 on 6 matching bases. Trimming removed 5 bases at V and 1 base at J, with 8 bases between. In germline, CDR1 is SQVTM, CDR2 ANQGSEA. The CDR3 spans 13 residues. The CDR3, as DNA: TGCAGCGTTCGGGACTTGAACACCGGGGAGCTGTTTTTT. Translated, it gives CSVRDLNTGELFF.

This clonotype came up a few times. The rearrangement links TRBV20-1 to TRBJ1-2; possible D gene TRBD1, 5 bases. The germline CDR1 and CDR2 sequences are DFQATT and SNEGSKA (reference sequence). The CDR3 is 12 amino acids. V gave up 8 bases and J gave up 8 bases, with 18 bases separating them. CDR3 residues: CSLWTGTAGYTF. The DNA of the CDR3 is TGCAGTCTATGGACCGGGACGGCAGGCTACACCTTC.

V gene TRBV6-5 combines with J gene TRBJ1-1; a possible D gene is TRBD1 (5 bases). V lost 3 bases, J lost 1 base, and 15 bases lay in between. Germline V gene data show CDR1 as MNHEY and CDR2 as SVGAGI. The CDR3 spans 16 residues. The CDR3 sequence: CASSYRWSGENTEAFF. The CDR3 DNA is TGTGCCAGCAGTTATCGTTGGTCGGGGGAGAACACTGAAGCTTTCTTT.